Listed here is a single TCR beta chain. This sample is part of a study of blood T cells in healthy people across ages. PCR was performed a second time for about 7 to 12 cycles using a sample-barcoded 5' primer and a J-beta primer mix. TCRdb re-called the 5' RACE reads through MiXCR, storing one row per CDR3 protein. The top ten clones hold over 3.5% of a sample with about 1.5 million distinct CDR3 sequences, roughly two fifths of them seen once. Trimming took off 1 base at V and 0 bases at J, with 7 bases between the two ends. The CDR3 has 15 residues. The germline gives CDR1 SGHTA, CDR2 FQGNSA. The sequenced sample consisted of blood. The TCR originated in a woman between 18 and 29 years old in good health. V usage is TRBV7-2 and J usage is TRBJ1-3; tentatively, D is TRBD1 (5 bases). CDR3 residues: CASSLDRFSGNTIYF. CDR3 nucleotides: TGTGCCAGCAGCTTAGACAGGTTCTCTGGAAACACCATATATTTT.